This record covers a single T cell receptor (beta chain). As yet, its antigen is unknown. The sample comes from a study of T cells expressing NK-cell markers. General study points: In a group of about six donors, dominant NKG2C+ clonotypes represented roughly 1.0-7.5% of CD8+ T cells. Clarity on HCMV specificity was lacking for the expanded NKG2C+ T cell clones.

TCRdb re-called the 5' RACE reads, yielding one record per CDR3 amino acid sequence without DNA. This table holds around 550,000 distinct CDR3 sequences. This CDR3 region has 15 residues. CDR1 is SGHAT and CDR2 is FQNNGV in the germline V gene. The source material was blood T cells: a sorted CD56 or NKG2C T cell subset, CD4+ or CD8+ T cells, or bulk PBMC T cells (not recorded which). The receptor was isolated from a man younger than 35 in good health. The V and J genes are TRBV11-2 and TRBJ1-5. The CDR3 spells CAKGDSAGGNQPQHF.